The present TCR beta chain was sequenced within a study of identical twins. All donors were healthy Caucasians. One entry per CDR3 protein results from TCRdb running MiXCR on the 5' RACE reads. There are 550,000 to 800,000 distinct CDR3 sequences in the sample; roughly 7.2% occur only once, and less than 2% lies in the top ten. The CDR3 loop spans 15 amino acids. CDR1 SGHRS and CDR2 YFSETQ come from the germline V gene. V was trimmed by 4 bases and J by 0 bases, leaving 13 bases between them. This clonotype was seen more than once but under ten times. These data also featured in a second study, about yellow fever vaccine responses in identical twins.

The sequence derives from a woman between 18 and 29 years old in good health. The chain links TRBV5-1 to TRBJ1-1, with a possible D match to TRBD1 (6 bases). Sequenced input: PBMCs. The chain's CDR3 is CASSGLQGMNTEAFF. CDR3 bases: TGCGCCAGCAGCGGACTACAGGGCATGAACACTGAAGCTTTCTTT. The complete variable domain, with remaining parts taken from reference TRBV5-1 and TRBJ1-1, reads KAGVTQTPRYLIKTRGQQVTLSCSPISGHRSVSWYQQTPGQGLQFLFEYFSETQRNKGNFPGRFSGRQFSNSRSEMNVSTLELGDSALYLCASSGLQGMNTEAFFGQGTRLTVV.